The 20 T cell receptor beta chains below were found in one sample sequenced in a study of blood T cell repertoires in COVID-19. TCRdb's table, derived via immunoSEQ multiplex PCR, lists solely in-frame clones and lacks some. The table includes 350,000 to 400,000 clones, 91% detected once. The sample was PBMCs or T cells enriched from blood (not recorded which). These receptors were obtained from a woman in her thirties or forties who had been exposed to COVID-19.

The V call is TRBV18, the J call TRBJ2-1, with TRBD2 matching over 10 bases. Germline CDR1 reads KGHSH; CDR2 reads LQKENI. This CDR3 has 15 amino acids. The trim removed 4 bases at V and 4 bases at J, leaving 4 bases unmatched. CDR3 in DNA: TGTGCCAGCTCACTTACTAGCGGGGATTACAATGAGCAGTTCTTC. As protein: CASSLTSGDYNEQFF.

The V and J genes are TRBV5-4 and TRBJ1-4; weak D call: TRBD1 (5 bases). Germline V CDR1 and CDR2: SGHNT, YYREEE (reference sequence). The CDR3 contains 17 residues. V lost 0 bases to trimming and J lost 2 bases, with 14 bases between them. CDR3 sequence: CASSLAVRAGTNEKLFF. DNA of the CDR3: TGTGCCAGCAGCTTGGCCGTCAGGGCAGGCACTAATGAAAAACTGTTTTTT.

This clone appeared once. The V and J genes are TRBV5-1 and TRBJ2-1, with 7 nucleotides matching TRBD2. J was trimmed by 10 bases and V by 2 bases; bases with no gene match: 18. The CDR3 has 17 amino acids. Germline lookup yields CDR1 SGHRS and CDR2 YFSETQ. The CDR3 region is CASSFERLARADSEQFF. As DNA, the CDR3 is TGCGCCAGCAGCTTTGAACGACTAGCCCGAGCGGATTCCGAGCAGTTCTTC. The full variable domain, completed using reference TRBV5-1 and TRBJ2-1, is KAGVTQTPRYLIKTRGQQVTLSCSPISGHRSVSWYQQTPGQGLQFLFEYFSETQRNKGNFPGRFSGRQFSNSRSEMNVSTLELGDSALYLCASSFERLARADSEQFFGPGTRLTVL.

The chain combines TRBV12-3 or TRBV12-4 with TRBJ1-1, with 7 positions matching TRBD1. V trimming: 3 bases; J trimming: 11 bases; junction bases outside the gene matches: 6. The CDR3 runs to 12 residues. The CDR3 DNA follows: TGTGCCAGCAGTTTGACAGGGAATGGCGCTTTCTTT. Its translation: CASSLTGNGAFF.

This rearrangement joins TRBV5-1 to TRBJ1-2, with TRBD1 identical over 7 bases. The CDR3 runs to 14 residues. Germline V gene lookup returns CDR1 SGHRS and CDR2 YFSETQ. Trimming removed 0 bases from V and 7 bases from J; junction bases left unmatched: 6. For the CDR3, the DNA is TGCGCCAGCAGCTTGGGGTCTAGGGGGCTTGGCTACACCTTC. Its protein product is CASSLGSRGLGYTF.

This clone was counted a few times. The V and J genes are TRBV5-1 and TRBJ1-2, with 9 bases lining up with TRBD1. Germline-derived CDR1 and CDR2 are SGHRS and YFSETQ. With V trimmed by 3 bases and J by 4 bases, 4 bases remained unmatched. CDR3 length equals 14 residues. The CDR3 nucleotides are TGCGCCAGCAGCTATCAGACAGGGGGCTATGGCTACACCTTC. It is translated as CASSYQTGGYGYTF.

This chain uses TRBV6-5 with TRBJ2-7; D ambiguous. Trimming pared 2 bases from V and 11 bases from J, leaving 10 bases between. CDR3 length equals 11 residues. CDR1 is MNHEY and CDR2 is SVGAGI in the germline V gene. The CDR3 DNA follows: TGTGCCAGCAGTTACAGACAAGTCAAGTACTTC. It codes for CASSYRQVKYF.

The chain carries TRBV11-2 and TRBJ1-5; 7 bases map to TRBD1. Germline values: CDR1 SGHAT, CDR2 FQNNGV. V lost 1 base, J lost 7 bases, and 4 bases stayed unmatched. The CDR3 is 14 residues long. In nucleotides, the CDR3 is TGTGCCAGCAGCTTAGGAGGGGGCTGGCAGCCCCAGCATTTT. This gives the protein CASSLGGGWQPQHF.

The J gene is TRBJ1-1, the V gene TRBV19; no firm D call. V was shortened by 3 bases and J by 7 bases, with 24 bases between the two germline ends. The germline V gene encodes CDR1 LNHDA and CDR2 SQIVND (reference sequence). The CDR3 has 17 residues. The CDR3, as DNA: TGTGCCAGTAGTATGGAGGTGGGGTGGTCGACGAAATTTGAAGCTTTCTTT. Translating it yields CASSMEVGWSTKFEAFF.

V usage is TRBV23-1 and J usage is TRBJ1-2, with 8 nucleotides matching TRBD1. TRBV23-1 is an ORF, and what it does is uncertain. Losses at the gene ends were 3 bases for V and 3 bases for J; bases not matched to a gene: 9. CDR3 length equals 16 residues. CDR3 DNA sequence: TGCGCCAGCAGTCACGGGACGAAGACAGGGGACTATGGCTACACCTTC. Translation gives CASSHGTKTGDYGYTF.

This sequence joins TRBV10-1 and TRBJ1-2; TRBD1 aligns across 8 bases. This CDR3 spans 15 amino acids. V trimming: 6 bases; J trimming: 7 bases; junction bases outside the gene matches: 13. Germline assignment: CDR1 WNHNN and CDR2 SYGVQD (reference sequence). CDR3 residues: CASSARAGGFGGYTF. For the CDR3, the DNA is TGCGCCAGCAGCGCACGGGCAGGGGGCTTCGGTGGCTACACCTTC.

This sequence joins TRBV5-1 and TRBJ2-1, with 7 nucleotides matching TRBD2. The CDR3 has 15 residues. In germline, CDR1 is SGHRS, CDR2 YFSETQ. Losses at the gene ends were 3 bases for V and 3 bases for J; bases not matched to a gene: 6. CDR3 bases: TGCGCCAGCAGCTCCGGACTAGATATCTACAATGAGCAGTTCTTC. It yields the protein CASSSGLDIYNEQFF.

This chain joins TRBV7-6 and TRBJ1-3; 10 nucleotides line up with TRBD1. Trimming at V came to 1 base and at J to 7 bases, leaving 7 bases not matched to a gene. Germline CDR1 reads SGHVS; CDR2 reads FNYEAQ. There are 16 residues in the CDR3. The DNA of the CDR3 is TGTGCCAGCAGCTTAGGTTGGAGACAGGGGGCTAACACCATATATTTT. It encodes CASSLGWRQGANTIYF.

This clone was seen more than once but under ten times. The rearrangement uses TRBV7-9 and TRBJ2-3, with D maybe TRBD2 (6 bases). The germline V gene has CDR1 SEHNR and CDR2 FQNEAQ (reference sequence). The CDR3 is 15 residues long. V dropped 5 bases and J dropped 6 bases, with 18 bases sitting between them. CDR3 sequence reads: CASSPPRGVGDTQYF. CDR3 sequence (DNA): TGTGCCAGCAGCCCCCCCCGCGGGGTCGGGGATACGCAGTATTTT.

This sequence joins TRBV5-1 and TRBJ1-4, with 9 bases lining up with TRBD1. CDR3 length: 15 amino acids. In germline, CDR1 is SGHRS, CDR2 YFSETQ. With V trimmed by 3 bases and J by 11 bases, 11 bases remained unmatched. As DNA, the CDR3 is TGCGCCAGCAGCTCCGGGGTGACAGGGGGATATAAACTGTTTTTT. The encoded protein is CASSSGVTGGYKLFF.

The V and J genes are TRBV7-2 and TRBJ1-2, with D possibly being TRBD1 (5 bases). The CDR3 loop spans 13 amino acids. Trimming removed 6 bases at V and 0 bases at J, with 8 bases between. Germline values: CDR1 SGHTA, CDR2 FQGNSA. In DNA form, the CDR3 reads TGTGCCAGCAGGTCGACAGCTAACTATGGCTACACCTTC. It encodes CASRSTANYGYTF. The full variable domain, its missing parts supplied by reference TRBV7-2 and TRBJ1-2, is GAGVSQSPSNKVTEKGKDVELRCDPISGHTALYWYRQSLGQGLEFLIYFQGNSAPDKSGLPSDRFSAERTGGSVSTLTIQRTQQEDSAVYLCASRSTANYGYTFGSGTRLTVV.

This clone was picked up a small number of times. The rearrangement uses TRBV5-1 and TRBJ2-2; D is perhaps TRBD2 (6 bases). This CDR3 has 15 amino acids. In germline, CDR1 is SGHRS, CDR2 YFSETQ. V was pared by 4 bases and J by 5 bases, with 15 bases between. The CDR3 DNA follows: TGCGCCAGCAGCCAAAGGAGGGGTTGGACCGGGGAGCTGTTTTTT. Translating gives CASSQRRGWTGELFF.

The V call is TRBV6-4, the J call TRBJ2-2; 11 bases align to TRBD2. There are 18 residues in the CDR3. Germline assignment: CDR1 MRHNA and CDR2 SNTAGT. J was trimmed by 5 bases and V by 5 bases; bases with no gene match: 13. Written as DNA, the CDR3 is TGTGCCAGCAGTCCTTTAGGGACTAGCGGAGGACCGACCGGGGAGCTGTTTTTT. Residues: CASSPLGTSGGPTGELFF.

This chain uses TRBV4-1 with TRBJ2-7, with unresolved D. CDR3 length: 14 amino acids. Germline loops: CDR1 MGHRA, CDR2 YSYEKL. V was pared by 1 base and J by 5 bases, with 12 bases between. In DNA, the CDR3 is TGCGCCAGCAGCCAAGCTCGTTCCGTCGACGAGCAGTACTTC. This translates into CASSQARSVDEQYF.

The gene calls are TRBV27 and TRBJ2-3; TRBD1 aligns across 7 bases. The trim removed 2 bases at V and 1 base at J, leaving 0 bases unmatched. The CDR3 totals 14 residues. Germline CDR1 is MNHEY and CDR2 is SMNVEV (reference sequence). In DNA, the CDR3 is TGTGCCAGCAGTTTAACAGGGGGCACAGATACGCAGTATTTT. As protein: CASSLTGGTDTQYF.